The present T cell receptor (beta chain) was sequenced within a study of Graves' ophthalmopathy and Graves' hyperthyroidism. Uncontrolled infections, other autoimmune diseases, pregnancy or lactation barred patients from enrollment. Concerning this clonotype itself: Its target is not known.

Amplification targeted the TCR beta CDR3 regions, with RNA transcripts as the source material. The library came from an HTBI-primed first-round RT-PCR and a second-round multiplex PCR. TCRdb reprocessed the multiplex PCR reads with MiXCR, giving one entry per CDR3 protein. Among 300,000 to 450,000 distinct CDR3 sequences listed, roughly 17% were seen once. Points from the study as a whole: Detected in blood as well were most expanded thyroid clonotypes with frequency above 0.001.

Germline V lookup: CDR1 SGHTA, CDR2 FQGNSA. This CDR3 comprises 12 residues. V lost 11 bases and J lost 2, with 13 bases in between. The sequencing sample was made of peripheral blood. This chain connects TRBV7-2 to TRBJ2-7; D is uncertain. The clonotype originates from an adult woman with stable Graves' hyperthyroidism. The CDR3 bases are TGTGCCTGGAATAACGGACCCTACGAGCAGTACTTC. This gives the protein CAWNNGPYEQYF.